Shown below are 27 T cell receptor beta chains from a single sample sequenced in a study of cytomegalovirus exposure and HLA in healthy donors listed by TCRdb under 2017. The library came from the immunoSEQ multiplex PCR assay. The multiplex PCR relied on a mix of 60 forward primers for TCR Vbeta segments and 13 reverse primers for TCR Jbeta segments. TCRdb took over this immuneACCESS table, retaining in-frame rearrangements with V and J assigned. Such tables are incomplete; in checked studies, under half of the missing clones stem from an unresolved V gene, and the remainder is unexplained. The sample has fewer than 150,000 clones on record, approximately 70% of them singletons. Together, the top ten hold approximately 14% of the sample. The sample consisted of PBMCs. The receptors derive from a human donor in good health.

The rearrangement links TRBV28 to TRBJ1-2; D is uncertain. V lost 2 bases, J lost 5 bases, and 6 bases lay in between. The germline gives CDR1 MDHEN, CDR2 SYDVKM. CDR3 length: 12 amino acids. The CDR3 loop reads CASSLAGYGYTF. The CDR3 nucleotides read TGTGCCAGCAGTTTAGCGGGTTATGGCTACACCTTC.

About this clone itself: Germline is not matched at one junction end, which may reflect a read error. J is TRBJ1-2 and V is TRBV7-9, with 8 bases identical to TRBD1. The germline gives CDR1 SEHNR, CDR2 FQNEAQ (reference sequence). The CDR3 consists of 16 residues. CDR3 bases: TGTTCCAGCAGCTTAGATGCGGCCAGGGGGCGTTATGGCTACACCTTC. This gives the protein CSSSLDAARGRYGYTF.

This chain links TRBV6-5 with TRBJ1-1; a weak D match, TRBD1 (5 bases). Germline values: CDR1 MNHEY, CDR2 SVGAGI. Deletions cut 0 bases from V and 10 bases from J, with 18 bases between. There are 15 residues in the CDR3. The CDR3 nucleotides read TGTGCCAGCAGTTACTCGGGTTTCGGGGGGAGAGTAGCTTTCTTT. Protein: CASSYSGFGGRVAFF.

This clone was observed once. This chain joins TRBV5-6 and TRBJ2-2, with 10 bases aligning to TRBD1. In germline, CDR1 is SGHDT, CDR2 YYEEEE. This CDR3 is 15 amino acids long. Trimming cost V 4 bases and J 4 bases; bases outside gene matches: 4. The CDR3 nucleotides are TGTGCCAGCAGCAGAGGGACAGGGGTCACCGGGGAGCTGTTTTTT. The encoded protein is CASSRGTGVTGELFF. Combining the CDR3 with reference TRBV5-6 and TRBJ2-2 gives the whole variable domain DAGVTQSPTHLIKTRGQQVTLRCSPKSGHDTVSWYQQALGQGPQFIFQYYEEEERQRGNFPDRFSGHQFPNYSSELNVNALLLGDSALYLCASSRGTGVTGELFFGEGSRLTVL.

J is TRBJ2-3 and V is TRBV5-1; no reliable D call. The CDR3 has 12 amino acids. Trimming removed 4 bases from V and 2 bases from J, with 5 bases in between. Germline values: CDR1 SGHRS, CDR2 YFSETQ. CDR3 residues: CASSGTTDTQYF. In DNA, the CDR3 is TGCGCCAGCAGCGGCACCACAGATACGCAGTATTTT.

Turning to this clone: Other DNA sequences in the same sample also yield this CDR3. This chain uses TRBV27 with TRBJ2-7; maybe TRBD2 (6 bases). V shed 0 bases and J shed 2 bases, with 8 bases lying between them. The CDR3 length is 14 residues. CDR1 MNHEY and CDR2 SMNVEV come from the germline V gene (reference sequence). CDR3 in DNA: TGTGCCAGCAGTTTATCGGGGGGACCCTACGAGCAGTACTTC. Its protein product is CASSLSGGPYEQYF.

The chain couples TRBV6-6 to TRBJ1-4; possible D gene TRBD1, 6 bases. V lost 5 bases and J lost 3, with 10 bases in between. The CDR3 is 14 residues long. Germline V gene data show CDR1 as MNHNY and CDR2 as SVGAGI (reference sequence). As DNA, the CDR3 is TGTGCCAGCAGTCGGGACAACGCTAATGAAAAACTGTTTTTT. Translated, it gives CASSRDNANEKLFF.

This chain uses TRBV29-1 with TRBJ2-4; 10 nucleotides align to TRBD2. Germline CDR1 is SQVTM and CDR2 is ANQGSEA. V lost 7 bases and J lost 8; bases outside the gene matches: 8. The CDR3 is 13 residues long. CDR3 sequence reads: CSAASGRADIQYF. Written as DNA, the CDR3 is TGCAGCGCTGCGAGCGGGAGGGCGGACATTCAGTACTTC. The full variable domain, completed using reference TRBV29-1 and TRBJ2-4, is SAVISQKPSRDICQRGTSLTIQCQVDSQVTMMFWYRQQPGQSLTLIATANQGSEATYESGFVIDKFPISRPNLTFSTLTVSNMSPEDSSIYLCSAASGRADIQYFGAGTRLSVL.

The J gene is TRBJ2-2, the V gene TRBV19; maybe TRBD1 (6 bases). The CDR3 is 15 residues long. Germline V gene data show CDR1 as LNHDA and CDR2 as SQIVND (reference sequence). Trimming shortened V by 3 bases and J by 5 bases, and 13 bases separated the two germline ends. This CDR3 reads CASSILRGGTGELFF. The CDR3 DNA reads TGTGCCAGTAGTATCCTCAGGGGTGGAACCGGGGAGCTGTTTTTT.

This clone turned up a few times. The J gene is TRBJ2-2, the V gene TRBV5-5; D is undetermined. The ends were cut back, 6 bases at V and 1 base at J, with 10 bases in the middle. Germline values: CDR1 SGHKS, CDR2 YYEKEE (reference sequence). The CDR3 loop spans 14 amino acids. This CDR3 reads CASTRMGNTGELFF. The CDR3 DNA follows: TGTGCCAGCACGAGGATGGGGAACACCGGGGAGCTGTTTTTT.

This chain's CDR3 is CASSLTGDYEQYF. The DNA of the CDR3 is TGTGCCAGCAGCCTGACAGGCGACTACGAGCAGTACTTC. This rearrangement joins TRBV7-9 to TRBJ2-7; TRBD1 is a possible D gene (6 bases). The CDR3 spans 13 residues. V shed 5 bases and J shed 3 bases, with 11 bases lying between them. Per the germline V gene, CDR1 is SEHNR and CDR2 is FQNEAQ (reference sequence).

Remarks on this clone: The junction differs from germline at one of its ends, possibly a read error. This chain connects TRBV28 to TRBJ1-4; tentative D call: TRBD1 (5 bases). Germline CDR1 reads MDHEN; CDR2 reads SYDVKM. The CDR3 runs to 11 residues. The CDR3 DNA reads as TGTGCCAGCACCGGGCGGGGGAAACTGGTTTTT. Its protein product is CASTGRGKLVF. Full variable domain (rest looked up from reference TRBV28 and TRBJ1-4): DVKVTQSSRYLVKRTGEKVFLECVQDMDHENMFWYRQDPGLGLRLIYFSYDVKMKEKGDIPEGYSVSREKKERFSLILESASTNQTSMYLCASTGRGKLVFGSGTQLSVL.

This clone appeared a few times. The chain combines TRBV18 with TRBJ2-7; D is perhaps TRBD2 (6 bases). Germline CDR1 and CDR2: KGHSH and LQKENI. This CDR3 region has 14 residues. V lost 4 bases and J 2 bases, leaving 12 bases between the germline ends. CDR3 in amino acids: CASSRGTGAYEQYF. In DNA form, the CDR3 reads TGTGCCAGCTCACGCGGGACCGGAGCCTACGAGCAGTACTTC.

The rearrangement links TRBV14 to TRBJ1-6; 8 bases are a match to TRBD1. The V gene's germline CDR1 is SGHDN and CDR2 FVKESK. The CDR3 spans 16 residues. With V trimmed by 0 bases and J by 10 bases, 8 bases remained unmatched. CDR3 in amino acids: CASSQDQGAPQSPLHF. CDR3 in DNA: TGTGCCAGCAGCCAAGACCAGGGGGCGCCTCAATCACCCCTCCACTTT.

The chain's CDR3 is CASSLASAERTEAFF. The CDR3 bases are TGTGCCAGCAGCTTAGCTTCAGCAGAGAGGACTGAAGCTTTCTTT. J is TRBJ1-1 and V is TRBV7-9; D ambiguous. Germline values: CDR1 SEHNR, CDR2 FQNEAQ (reference sequence). This CDR3 has 15 amino acids. The ends were cut back, 0 bases at V and 5 bases at J, with 13 bases in the middle.

The V gene is TRBV5-1, the J gene TRBJ1-2; 7 bases match TRBD1. CDR1 is SGHRS and CDR2 is YFSETQ in the germline V gene. This CDR3 has 15 amino acids. J was trimmed by 10 bases and V by 0 bases; bases with no gene match: 12. CDR3 sequence (DNA): TGCGCCAGCAGCTTGGATTCCCGACAGGGAACTCTCTACACCTTC. It encodes CASSLDSRQGTLYTF.

This sequence joins TRBV6-5 and TRBJ2-7, with a tentative D call TRBD1 (5 bases). The V end was cut by 3 bases, the J end by 2 bases, with 17 bases between. Germline V gene sequence: CDR1 MNHEY, CDR2 SVGAGI. The CDR3 is 16 residues long. CDR3 region: CASSYGGQLSTYEQYF. In nucleotides, the CDR3 is TGTGCCAGCAGTTATGGCGGACAACTATCGACCTACGAGCAGTACTTC.

The V and J genes are TRBV15 and TRBJ2-1; perhaps TRBD2 as D (5 bases). The ends were cut back, 1 base at V and 3 bases at J, with 10 bases in the middle. The CDR3 is 15 amino acids. Germline V gene data show CDR1 as LNHNV and CDR2 as YYDKDF (reference sequence). CDR3 protein: CATSRGLADYNEQFF. DNA for the CDR3: TGTGCCACCAGCAGAGGGCTAGCAGACTACAATGAGCAGTTCTTC.

The chain links TRBV29-1 to TRBJ2-1, with D unresolved. V lost 1 base and J 1 base, leaving 14 bases between the germline ends. Germline CDR1 is SQVTM and CDR2 is ANQGSEA. The CDR3 runs to 16 residues. The CDR3 sequence: CSVEGSDGRSYNEQFF. The CDR3 DNA reads as TGCAGCGTTGAAGGGTCAGACGGCAGGTCCTACAATGAGCAGTTCTTC.

The CDR3 DNA reads as TGTGCCAGCAGGTCTAGCGGGTTCGCCTACGAGCAGTACTTC. This codes for CASRSSGFAYEQYF. J is TRBJ2-7 and V is TRBV2; 8 bases align to TRBD2. The germline V gene encodes CDR1 SNHLY and CDR2 FYNNEI. Trimming at V came to 6 bases and at J to 2 bases, leaving 6 bases not matched to a gene. The CDR3 runs 14 residues.

The chain employs TRBV4-2 and TRBJ2-1; weak D call: TRBD2 (5 bases). Trimming stripped 3 bases from V and 10 bases from J, with 16 bases between. The CDR3 runs 14 residues. Germline V gene sequence: CDR1 LGHNA, CDR2 YNFKEQ. The CDR3 sequence is CASSQSSGGREQFF. CDR3 in DNA: TGTGCCAGCAGCCAGAGCTCAGGAGGCCGGGAGCAGTTCTTC.

This clone was seen just once. V is TRBV6-1 and J is TRBJ2-1; the D gene is possibly TRBD2 (5 bases). The length of the CDR3 is 13 residues. Per the germline V gene, CDR1 is MNHNS and CDR2 is SASEGT. V lost 4 bases to trimming and J lost 4 bases, with 8 bases between them. The CDR3 bases are TGTGCCAGCAGTGTTGGCGGGTACAATGAGCAGTTCTTC. It is translated as CASSVGGYNEQFF.

This clone was picked up a small number of times. This sample includes further DNA sequences coding for the same CDR3. The V call is TRBV2, the J call TRBJ2-1; D is uncertain. V lost 2 bases, J lost 4 bases, and 6 bases lay in between. The CDR3 is 13 amino acids. Germline CDR1 and CDR2: SNHLY and FYNNEI. In DNA form, the CDR3 reads TGTGCCAGCAGTGAAATCGTTTACAATGAGCAGTTCTTC. This gives the protein CASSEIVYNEQFF.

The gene calls are TRBV2 and TRBJ1-5; a weak D match, TRBD1 (5 bases). Trimming took off 4 bases at V and 9 bases at J, with 16 bases between the two ends. Germline CDR1 is SNHLY and CDR2 is FYNNEI. The CDR3 is 14 residues long. The CDR3 DNA follows: TGTGCCAGCAGTGGGACATACTTCGATGGGCCCCAGCATTTT. Amino acid sequence: CASSGTYFDGPQHF.

The chain employs TRBV5-6 and TRBJ2-7, with D perhaps TRBD2 (5 bases). The germline V and J ends were trimmed by 4 bases and 5 bases, with 13 bases remaining between them. CDR1 and CDR2 (germline): SGHDT, YYEEEE. This CDR3 is 13 amino acids long. CDR3: CASSPGLRHEQYF. The CDR3 nucleotides read TGTGCCAGCAGCCCGGGGTTAAGACACGAGCAGTACTTC.

This clone is a singleton in its sample. The sample holds other DNA sequences that translate to the same CDR3. This chain joins TRBV27 and TRBJ2-1; TRBD2 matches at 11 bases. CDR1 and CDR2 from the germline V gene are MNHEY and SMNVEV (reference sequence). V was clipped by 4 bases and J by 4 bases; unmatched bases: 3. The CDR3 extends over 15 amino acids. CDR3 nucleotide sequence: TGTGCCAGCAGTTCCGGGACTAGCGGTTACAATGAGCAGTTCTTC. As protein: CASSSGTSGYNEQFF.

The V gene is TRBV18, the J gene TRBJ2-3; 8 nucleotides match TRBD1. Germline lookup yields CDR1 KGHSH and CDR2 LQKENI. J lost 1 base, V lost 1 base, and 4 bases had no gene match. The CDR3 is made up of 16 amino acids. The CDR3 loop is CASSPRTGMGTDTQYF. Here the CDR3 DNA reads TGTGCCAGCTCACCACGGACAGGGATGGGCACAGATACGCAGTATTTT.